The 6 T cell receptor beta chains listed next were all sequenced from one sample in a study of cytomegalovirus exposure and HLA in healthy donors. Researchers ran the PCR with 60 Vbeta and 13 Jbeta primers. TCRdb's copy holds only in-frame clones and misses some; the assay was immunoSEQ multiplex PCR. The top ten clones hold 0.22% of a sample with approximately 220,000 clones, under 80% of them seen once. The sample taken for sequencing was PBMCs. The receptor source for this set is a girl aged 2-10 years in good health and CMV-seronegative.

This clone was seen a handful of times. This chain joins TRBV7-9 and TRBJ2-7; 7 bases are a match to TRBD2. In germline, CDR1 is SEHNR, CDR2 FQNEAQ (reference sequence). The CDR3 totals 15 residues. The V segment lost 4 bases and the J segment 2 bases; nucleotides outside the gene matches: 8. The CDR3 DNA sequence: TGTGCCAGCAGCTCTAAGACTAGCAGAACCTACGAGCAGTACTTC. It is translated as CASSSKTSRTYEQYF. The whole variable domain, filled in from reference TRBV7-9 and TRBJ2-7, reads DTGVSQNPRHKITKRGQNVTFRCDPISEHNRLYWYRQTLGQGPEFLTYFQNEAQLEKSRLLSDRFSAERPKGSFSTLEIQRTEQGDSAMYLCASSSKTSRTYEQYFGPGTRLTVT.

The chain combines TRBV30 with TRBJ1-4, with TRBD1 matching over 8 bases. V was pared by 0 bases and J by 8 bases, with 8 bases of the junction left unmatched. The CDR3 covers 15 residues. CDR1 is GTSNPN, CDR2 SVGIG, per germline (reference sequence). The CDR3 protein is CAWSVYRGRYEKLFF. The CDR3 DNA sequence: TGTGCCTGGAGTGTATACAGGGGGAGGTACGAAAAACTGTTTTTT.

V and J are TRBV27 and TRBJ2-2; 7 bases map to TRBD1. Germline V gene sequence: CDR1 MNHEY, CDR2 SMNVEV (reference sequence). There are 14 residues in the CDR3. The ends lost 5 bases at V and 9 bases at J; junction bases unmatched: 9. CDR3 nucleotide sequence: TGTGCCAGCAGTCCCTGGGACAGCCGGAGGGAGCTGTTTTTT. Amino acids: CASSPWDSRRELFF.

This chain links TRBV4-1 with TRBJ2-2, with 8 bases lining up with TRBD2. The V segment lost 3 bases and the J segment 6 bases; nucleotides outside the gene matches: 6. The germline CDR1 and CDR2 sequences are MGHRA and YSYEKL. The CDR3 sequence is 15 residues long. The CDR3 is CASSHLSGGAGELFF. The CDR3 DNA is TGCGCCAGCAGCCACTTAAGCGGGGGTGCCGGGGAGCTGTTTTTT.

This clone occurred a few times. The rearrangement uses TRBV2 and TRBJ2-1; 8 bases match TRBD2. The CDR3 is made up of 15 amino acids. Looked up from germline, CDR1 is SNHLY and CDR2 is FYNNEI. J was trimmed by 6 bases and V by 4 bases; bases with no gene match: 8. The CDR3 sequence: CASSASRGAGNEQFF. Written as DNA, the CDR3 is TGTGCCAGCAGTGCCTCGCGGGGGGCCGGCAATGAGCAGTTCTTC.

This clone was counted a single time. V usage is TRBV2 and J usage is TRBJ2-7; the match to TRBD1 covers 7 bases. Per germline, CDR1 SNHLY and CDR2 FYNNEI. V was pared by 5 bases and J by 2 bases, with 9 bases of the junction left unmatched. The CDR3 length is 15 residues. CDR3 nucleotides: TGTGCCAGCAGTCCCCATGGCAGGGGGACCTACGAGCAGTACTTC. Translation gives CASSPHGRGTYEQYF.